These 22 T cell receptor beta chains came from one sample sequenced in a study of cytomegalovirus exposure and HLA in healthy donors. The study ran its PCR with 60 Vbeta and 13 Jbeta primers. The method was immunoSEQ multiplex PCR; TCRdb's version includes in-frame clones alone and lacks a portion of them. Seen here are 120,000 or so clones, more than 60% observed once, and the top ten hold nearly 9.5%. The specimen was PBMCs. The origin of the receptors is a woman aged 45-59 years in good health and CMV-seropositive.

This clone turned up a few times. This chain links TRBV27 with TRBJ2-7, with 9 positions matching TRBD1. Germline V CDR1 and CDR2: MNHEY, SMNVEV (reference sequence). The V and J ends lost 7 bases and 2 bases, in that order; junction bases with no gene match: 9. There are 15 residues in the CDR3. CDR3 amino acids: CASTFVGQGTYEQYF. CDR3 in DNA: TGTGCCAGCACGTTTGTGGGACAGGGAACCTACGAGCAGTACTTC.

This clone was observed once. The rearrangement joins TRBV2 to TRBJ1-2, with a weak D call TRBD1 (5 bases). Germline CDR1 SNHLY, CDR2 FYNNEI. Trimming took off 2 bases at V and 4 bases at J, with 11 bases between the two ends. This CDR3 contains 14 residues. The CDR3 nucleotides read TGTGCCAGCAGTGAACCAGGGAATACCTATGGCTACACCTTC. This translates into CASSEPGNTYGYTF.

This clone was picked up a small number of times. This chain connects TRBV18 to TRBJ1-1; D is possibly TRBD1 (6 bases). V was clipped by 3 bases and J by 14 bases, with 19 bases between them. The CDR3 runs 13 residues. CDR1 is KGHSH and CDR2 is LQKENI in the germline V gene. The CDR3 sequence: CASSPGQSSHEFF. In nucleotides, the CDR3 is TGTGCCAGCTCACCCGGACAGTCCTCCCACGAATTCTTT.

The chain links TRBV7-9 to TRBJ2-7; 8 bases match TRBD1. Germline lookup yields CDR1 SEHNR and CDR2 FQNEAQ (reference sequence). Germline trimming cut 7 bases from V and 6 bases from J; bases unmatched to any gene: 8. This CDR3 is 13 amino acids long. CDR3 sequence (DNA): TGTGCCAGCAACCGTGGCAGGGGGCGCGAGCAGTACTTC. This sequence encodes CASNRGRGREQYF. Full variable domain (remainder filled in from reference TRBV7-9 and TRBJ2-7): DTGVSQNPRHKITKRGQNVTFRCDPISEHNRLYWYRQTLGQGPEFLTYFQNEAQLEKSRLLSDRFSAERPKGSFSTLEIQRTEQGDSAMYLCASNRGRGREQYFGPGTRLTVT.

The chain is built from TRBV7-2 and TRBJ2-5, with D possibly being TRBD2 (6 bases). V lost 0 bases and J lost 1, with 9 bases in between. Looked up from germline, CDR1 is SGHTA and CDR2 is FQGNSA. The CDR3 consists of 15 residues. The CDR3 spells CASSLAAGPQETQYF. CDR3 bases: TGTGCCAGCAGCTTAGCCGCGGGACCCCAAGAGACCCAGTACTTC.

This sequence joins TRBV4-1 and TRBJ1-3; D is uncertain. Trimming left V 4 bases short and J 0 bases short, with 10 bases between. Germline-derived CDR1 and CDR2 are MGHRA and YSYEKL. The CDR3 length is 15 residues. CDR3 sequence reads: CASSPGPVSGNTIYF. CDR3 nucleotide sequence: TGCGCCAGCAGCCCCGGTCCGGTCTCTGGAAACACCATATATTTT.

This clone was seen only a few times. The chain uses TRBV25-1 and TRBJ2-3; 9 positions agree with TRBD2. The CDR3 is made up of 17 amino acids. CDR1 and CDR2 from the germline V gene are MGHDK and SYGVNS. Losses at the gene ends were 3 bases for V and 6 bases for J; bases not matched to a gene: 13. The CDR3 region has the DNA TGTGCCAGCAGTGACCTCCGCGGAGCGGGGGGCGGCGATACGCAGTATTTT. Its translation: CASSDLRGAGGGDTQYF.

The count of this clone is one. The CDR3 spells CASSQGTALGTEAFF. CDR3 sequence (DNA): TGTGCCAGCAGCCAAGGAACAGCTTTGGGCACTGAAGCTTTCTTT. V is TRBV4-2 and J is TRBJ1-1; D is unresolved. From germline, CDR1 is LGHNA and CDR2 YNFKEQ. V gave up 1 base and J gave up 4 bases, with 13 bases separating them. The CDR3 covers 15 residues.

This clone was seen a few times. V and J are TRBV2 and TRBJ2-3, with D perhaps TRBD1 (7 bases). V shed 4 bases and J shed 6 bases, with 14 bases lying between them. There are 14 residues in the CDR3. Per the germline V gene, CDR1 is SNHLY and CDR2 is FYNNEI. This CDR3 reads CASSGLGGMDTQYF. The DNA for the CDR3 is TGTGCCAGCAGTGGACTAGGGGGCATGGATACGCAGTATTTT.

In DNA form, the CDR3 reads TGTGCCAGCAGTGCGGCGGGAGGGACCTACAATGAGCAGTTCTTC. This gives the protein CASSAAGGTYNEQFF. The chain couples TRBV6-5 to TRBJ2-1; 9 bases map to TRBD2. Germline CDR1 reads MNHEY; CDR2 reads SVGAGI. The junction had 4 bases not matched to a gene; V was cut back by 5 bases and J by 2 bases. The CDR3 contains 15 residues.

The chain combines TRBV9 with TRBJ1-3; 7 positions match TRBD1. Germline CDR1 SGDLS, CDR2 YYNGEE. This CDR3 region has 16 residues. Germline trimming cut 3 bases from V and 3 bases from J; bases unmatched to any gene: 9. DNA for the CDR3: TGTGCCAGCAGCGACCCCCGGGACAGTGTTGGAAACACCATATATTTT. Its protein is CASSDPRDSVGNTIYF. Full variable domain (rest looked up from reference TRBV9 and TRBJ1-3): DSGVTQTPKHLITATGQRVTLRCSPRSGDLSVYWYQQSLDQGLQFLIQYYNGEERAKGNILERFSAQQFPDLHSELNLSSLELGDSALYFCASSDPRDSVGNTIYFGEGSWLTVV.

The V call is TRBV10-3, the J call TRBJ2-1, with 12 bases identical to TRBD2. This CDR3 comprises 17 residues. Germline CDR1 and CDR2: ENHRY and SYGVKD. The V segment lost 2 bases and the J segment 4 bases; nucleotides outside the gene matches: 6. This CDR3 reads CAISEPTSGRWYNEQFF. The CDR3 DNA follows: TGTGCCATCAGTGAGCCCACTAGCGGGAGGTGGTACAATGAGCAGTTCTTC.

The chain recombines TRBV5-1 with TRBJ2-3; the D gene is possibly TRBD2 (6 bases). This CDR3 region has 15 residues. V was pared by 4 bases and J by 3 bases, with 15 bases between. Germline assignment: CDR1 SGHRS and CDR2 YFSETQ. DNA of the CDR3: TGCGCCAGCAGCCTGGATGAGGGGAGGACAGATACGCAGTATTTT. This translates into CASSLDEGRTDTQYF.

V and J are TRBV6-1 and TRBJ1-2; D is unresolved. The CDR3 is made up of 13 amino acids. CDR1 is MNHNS and CDR2 is SASEGT in the germline V gene. Trimming took off 0 bases at V and 2 bases at J, with 4 bases between the two ends. The CDR3 loop is CASSEAGNYGYTF. DNA for the CDR3: TGTGCCAGCAGTGAAGCCGGGAACTATGGCTACACCTTC.

The chain employs TRBV29-1 and TRBJ2-5; maybe TRBD1 (7 bases). The V gene's germline CDR1 is SQVTM and CDR2 ANQGSEA. This CDR3 comprises 13 residues. V gave up 3 bases and J gave up 5 bases, with 13 bases separating them. In nucleotides, the CDR3 is TGCAGCGTTGAGCAGGGGGGTGGGGAGACCCAGTACTTC. Its protein product is CSVEQGGGETQYF.

This chain connects TRBV15 to TRBJ1-1; tentatively, D is TRBD1 (6 bases). V was cut by 3 bases and J by 4 bases, with 9 bases left in between. CDR1 is LNHNV, CDR2 YYDKDF, per germline (reference sequence). This CDR3 is built from 13 residues. CDR3 DNA: TGTGCCACCAGCAGGGACAGCGGCACTGAAGCTTTCTTT. As protein: CATSRDSGTEAFF.

The V and J genes are TRBV7-2 and TRBJ2-3; 14 nucleotides line up with TRBD2. From germline, CDR1 is SGHTA and CDR2 FQGNSA. Trimming took 5 bases from V and 3 from J; bases not matched to a gene: 4. CDR3 length: 16 amino acids. The CDR3 DNA reads as TGTGCCAGCAGCAAGGGACTAGCGGGAGTGACAGATACGCAGTATTTT. The encoded protein is CASSKGLAGVTDTQYF.

This clone has only one observation. The genes are TRBV5-1 and TRBJ2-5, with a weak D call TRBD2 (6 bases). V was clipped by 4 bases and J by 2 bases, with 15 bases between them. The CDR3 runs 15 residues. The germline V gene has CDR1 SGHRS and CDR2 YFSETQ. CDR3 residues: CASSPQDGRQETQYF. In DNA form, the CDR3 reads TGCGCCAGCAGCCCTCAGGACGGGAGACAAGAGACCCAGTACTTC. The full variable domain, completed using reference TRBV5-1 and TRBJ2-5, is KAGVTQTPRYLIKTRGQQVTLSCSPISGHRSVSWYQQTPGQGLQFLFEYFSETQRNKGNFPGRFSGRQFSNSRSEMNVSTLELGDSALYLCASSPQDGRQETQYFGPGTRLLVL.

The chain links TRBV5-5 to TRBJ1-6, with 8 bases identical to TRBD1. Germline V gene sequence: CDR1 SGHKS, CDR2 YYEKEE (reference sequence). Germline trimming cut 4 bases from V and 7 bases from J; bases unmatched to any gene: 7. CDR3 size: 15 residues. The CDR3 protein is CASSPWTGMNSPLHF. CDR3 nucleotide sequence: TGTGCCAGCAGCCCCTGGACAGGGATGAATTCACCCCTCCACTTT.

This clone was observed a single time. V is TRBV6-1 and J is TRBJ2-5, with D possibly TRBD1 on 5 matching bases. The J call is in doubt because the DNA end fits TRBJ2-7 better. The CDR3 runs 15 residues. Germline values: CDR1 MNHNS, CDR2 SASEGT. The CDR3 coding sequence is TGTGCCAGCAGTGAAGCAAGGTCTAGGGGTGCCGAGCAGTACTTC. This encodes CASSEARSRGAEQYF.

This clone appeared a few times. The chain employs TRBV30 and TRBJ1-2; TRBD1 might be the D (6 bases). Looked up from germline, CDR1 is GTSNPN and CDR2 is SVGIG (reference sequence). Trimming left V 2 bases short and J 3 bases short, with 16 bases between. The CDR3 is 15 residues long. CDR3 DNA: TGTGCCTGGAGTCCTTCGACAGGACGCCACTATGGCTACACCTTC. This gives the protein CAWSPSTGRHYGYTF.

V usage is TRBV11-3 and J usage is TRBJ2-3; possibly TRBD1 for D (5 bases). The CDR3 has 13 amino acids. V was pared by 5 bases and J by 3 bases, with 9 bases between. Germline V CDR1 and CDR2: SGHNT, YENEEA. The CDR3 region is CASSLQGTDTQYF. Written as DNA, the CDR3 is TGTGCCAGCAGCCTCCAGGGAACAGATACGCAGTATTTT.